This T cell receptor beta chain was captured by sequencing in a study of blood T cell repertoires in COVID-19. Study summary: Acute and convalescent COVID-19 specimens originated in the United States, Italy and Spain. T cells, B-cell-depleted T cells, or PBMCs provided the cDNA or gDNA that served as material.

Per the original data handling: Reference gene primer amplification gave nucleated cell count estimates. Sequencing was performed with immunoSEQ multiplex PCR; in TCRdb, only in-frame clones are kept and a portion is missing. V, J and clone size derive from that table, while D and trimming were established from the DNA sequence. The sample comprises about 220,000 clones, roughly four fifths of which are singletons, and approximately 2.9% rests with the top ten. The sequencing input was peripheral blood. The clonotype was recovered from a woman in her twenties or thirties who had recovered from COVID-19.

CDR3 bases: TGCAGCGCCGGACGACAGATCTCTGGGGCCAACGTCCTGACTTTC. Translating it yields CSAGRQISGANVLTF. The chain combines TRBV29-1 with TRBJ2-6; a weak D match, TRBD1 (5 bases). CDR1 and CDR2 from the germline V gene are SQVTM and ANQGSEA. This CDR3 contains 15 residues. The V gene lost 7 bases and the J gene lost 0 bases, with 13 bases spanning the gap. Complete variable domain (other parts from reference TRBV29-1 and TRBJ2-6): SAVISQKPSRDICQRGTSLTIQCQVDSQVTMMFWYRQQPGQSLTLIATANQGSEATYESGFVIDKFPISRPNLTFSTLTVSNMSPEDSSIYLCSAGRQISGANVLTFGAGSRLTVL.